The sequence of this TCR beta chain was determined in a study of T cell clonotyping in hematopoietic cell transplantation. In the study overall: Recipient samples before transplant were obtained post-cytoreduction.

Study findings and constraints: Recipient TCR diversity dropped after transplant; expanded clonotypes rose from day 30 to 180. Few recipient clonotypes overlapped donors; over 97% were de novo at given depth.

Repertoires were generated with immunoSEQ multiplex PCR, while TCRdb's copy carries only in-frame clones and drops some. The top ten hold roughly 1.7% of the sample, which has about 76,000 clones, 90% to 96% seen once. Sample time point: recipient sample about 28 days before transplant, after cytoreduction. The germline CDR1 and CDR2 sequences are ENHRY and SYGVKD. V dropped 5 bases and J dropped 4 bases, with 15 bases sitting between them. CDR3 length: 14 amino acids. With respect to this clone: The antigen remains undetermined.

The specimen comprised peripheral blood mononuclear cells, sampled before stem cell transplant. V usage is TRBV10-3 and J usage is TRBJ2-7, with D tentatively TRBD1 or TRBD2 (5 bases each). The sequence derives from a woman aged 45-60 years with acute myeloid leukemia. Some clones in this sample may be carry-over from other donors' samples. The CDR3 protein is CAISQPGRNYEQYF. CDR3 coding DNA: TGTGCCATCAGTCAACCGGGACGCAATTACGAGCAGTACTTC.